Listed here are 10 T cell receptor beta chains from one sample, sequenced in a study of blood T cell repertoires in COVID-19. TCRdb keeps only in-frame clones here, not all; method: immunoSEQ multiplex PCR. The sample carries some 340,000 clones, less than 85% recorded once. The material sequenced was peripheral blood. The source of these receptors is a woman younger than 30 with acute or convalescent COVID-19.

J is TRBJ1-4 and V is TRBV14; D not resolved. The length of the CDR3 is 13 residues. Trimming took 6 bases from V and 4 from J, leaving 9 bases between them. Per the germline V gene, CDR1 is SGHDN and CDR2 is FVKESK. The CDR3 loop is CASSPVGNEKLFF. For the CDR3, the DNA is TGTGCCAGCAGTCCGGTTGGTAATGAAAAACTGTTTTTT.

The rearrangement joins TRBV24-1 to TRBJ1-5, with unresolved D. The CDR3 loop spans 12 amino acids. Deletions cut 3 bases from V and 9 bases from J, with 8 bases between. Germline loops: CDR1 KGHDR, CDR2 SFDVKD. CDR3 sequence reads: CATSDLPWPQHF. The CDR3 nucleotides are TGTGCCACCAGTGATCTACCTTGGCCCCAGCATTTT.

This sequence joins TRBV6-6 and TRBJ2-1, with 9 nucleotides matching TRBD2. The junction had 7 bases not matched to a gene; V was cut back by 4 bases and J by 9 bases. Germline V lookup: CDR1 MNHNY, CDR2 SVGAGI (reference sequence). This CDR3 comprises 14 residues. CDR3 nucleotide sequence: TGTGCCAGCAGTTCGATAGCGGGAGAGGGTGAGCAGTTCTTC. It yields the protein CASSSIAGEGEQFF.

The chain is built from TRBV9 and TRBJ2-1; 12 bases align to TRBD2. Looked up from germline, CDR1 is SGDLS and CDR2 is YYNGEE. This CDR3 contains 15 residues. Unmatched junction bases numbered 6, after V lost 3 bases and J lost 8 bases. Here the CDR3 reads CASSETSGSGDEQFF. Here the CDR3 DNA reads TGTGCCAGCAGCGAGACTAGCGGGAGTGGGGATGAGCAGTTCTTC.

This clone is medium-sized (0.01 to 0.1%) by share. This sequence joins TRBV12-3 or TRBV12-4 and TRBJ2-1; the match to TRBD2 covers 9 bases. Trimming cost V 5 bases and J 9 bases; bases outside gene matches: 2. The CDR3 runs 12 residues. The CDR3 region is CASSPGLAEQFF. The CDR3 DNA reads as TGTGCCAGCAGTCCGGGACTAGCTGAGCAGTTCTTC.

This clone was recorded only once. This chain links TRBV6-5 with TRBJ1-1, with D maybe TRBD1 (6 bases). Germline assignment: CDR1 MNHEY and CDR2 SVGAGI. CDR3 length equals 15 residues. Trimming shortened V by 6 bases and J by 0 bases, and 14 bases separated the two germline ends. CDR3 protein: CASRPPGQLNTEAFF. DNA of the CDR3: TGTGCCAGCAGGCCCCCGGGACAACTGAACACTGAAGCTTTCTTT.

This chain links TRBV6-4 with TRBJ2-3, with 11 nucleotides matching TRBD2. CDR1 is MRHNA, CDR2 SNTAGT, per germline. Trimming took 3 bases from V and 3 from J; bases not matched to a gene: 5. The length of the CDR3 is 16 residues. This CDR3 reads CASSELAGGSTDTQYF. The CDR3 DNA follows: TGTGCCAGCAGTGAATTAGCGGGAGGGTCGACAGATACGCAGTATTTT.

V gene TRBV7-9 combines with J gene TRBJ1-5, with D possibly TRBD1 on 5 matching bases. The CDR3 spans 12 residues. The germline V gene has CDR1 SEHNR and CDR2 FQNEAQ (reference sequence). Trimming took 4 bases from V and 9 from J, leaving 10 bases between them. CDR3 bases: TGTGCCAGCAGCTGGGACTGGGGGCCCCAGCATTTT. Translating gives CASSWDWGPQHF. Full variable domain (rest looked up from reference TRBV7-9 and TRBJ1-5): DTGVSQNPRHKITKRGQNVTFRCDPISEHNRLYWYRQTLGQGPEFLTYFQNEAQLEKSRLLSDRFSAERPKGSFSTLEIQRTEQGDSAMYLCASSWDWGPQHFGDGTRLSIL.

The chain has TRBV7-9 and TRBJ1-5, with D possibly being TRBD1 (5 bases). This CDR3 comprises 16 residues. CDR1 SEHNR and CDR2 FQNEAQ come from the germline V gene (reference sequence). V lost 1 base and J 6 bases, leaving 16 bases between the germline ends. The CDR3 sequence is CASSLGVSGVSQPQHF. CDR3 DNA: TGTGCCAGCAGCTTAGGTGTTTCGGGGGTGAGTCAGCCCCAGCATTTT.

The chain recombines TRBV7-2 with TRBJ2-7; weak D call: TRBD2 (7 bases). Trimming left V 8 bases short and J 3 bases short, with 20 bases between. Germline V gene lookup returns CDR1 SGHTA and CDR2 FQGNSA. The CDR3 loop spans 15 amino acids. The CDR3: CASSGGLRGLYEQYF. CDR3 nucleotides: TGTGCCAGCTCGGGGGGCTTAAGGGGTCTCTACGAGCAGTACTTC.